The next 22 T cell receptor beta chains were all read from a single sample in a study of beta chain features in type 1 diabetes. Of the isolated RNA, all was reverse transcribed, and so the sequenced material was expressed TCRB transcripts. Profiled with immunoSEQ multiplex PCR; TCRdb holds only in-frame clones, not every one. The sample has some 360,000 clones, about 20% seen once. Sequences were obtained from naive CD4+ T cells from blood. All receptors come from a woman aged 18-29 years in good health.

V and J are TRBV7-9 and TRBJ2-7; tentative D call: TRBD1 (5 bases). CDR1 is SEHNR and CDR2 is FQNEAQ in the germline V gene (reference sequence). The CDR3 totals 13 residues. The germline V and J ends were trimmed by 5 bases and 3 bases, with 11 bases remaining between them. As DNA, the CDR3 is TGTGCCAGCAGCACAGGAGTCTTCTACGAGCAGTACTTC. This sequence encodes CASSTGVFYEQYF.

This clone was counted a few times. The rearrangement uses TRBV5-4 and TRBJ2-1, with 7 positions matching TRBD2. The CDR3 has 15 residues. With 4 bases clipped from V and 5 bases from J, the junction kept 9 bases outside the gene matches. Looked up from germline, CDR1 is SGHNT and CDR2 is YYREEE (reference sequence). The CDR3 sequence is CASSVGGREHNEQFF. The CDR3, as DNA: TGTGCCAGCAGCGTCGGTGGGCGGGAGCACAATGAGCAGTTCTTC. Using reference TRBV5-4 and TRBJ2-1 for the parts outside the CDR3, the full variable domain is ETGVTQSPTHLIKTRGQQVTLRCSSQSGHNTVSWYQQALGQGPQFIFQYYREEENGRGNFPPRFSGLQFPNYSSELNVNALELDDSALYLCASSVGGREHNEQFFGPGTRLTVL.

This clone has a handful of counts. The genes are TRBV4-1 and TRBJ2-2; no clear D gene. From germline, CDR1 is MGHRA and CDR2 YSYEKL. V was clipped by 3 bases and J by 0 bases, with 14 bases between them. The CDR3 covers 17 residues. The CDR3 DNA sequence: TGCGCCAGCAGCCAGCCACGCGGCCCCTCGAACACCGGGGAGCTGTTTTTT. Residues: CASSQPRGPSNTGELFF.

This clone has a handful of counts. V and J are TRBV7-2 and TRBJ2-1, with TRBD1 matching 10 bases. The CDR3 spans 15 residues. The junction had 5 bases not matched to a gene; V was cut back by 5 bases and J by 4 bases. The germline gives CDR1 SGHTA, CDR2 FQGNSA. The CDR3 is CASSQGQGIYNEQFF. The CDR3, as DNA: TGTGCCAGCAGCCAGGGACAGGGGATATACAATGAGCAGTTCTTC. Based on the CDR3 plus reference TRBV7-2 and TRBJ2-1, the full variable domain is GAGVSQSPSNKVTEKGKDVELRCDPISGHTALYWYRQSLGQGLEFLIYFQGNSAPDKSGLPSDRFSAERTGGSVSTLTIQRTQQEDSAVYLCASSQGQGIYNEQFFGPGTRLTVL.

This clone came up a few times. V is TRBV6-5 and J is TRBJ2-7; 7 positions match TRBD1. The length of the CDR3 is 15 residues. The germline CDR1 and CDR2 sequences are MNHEY and SVGAGI. Trimming cost V 5 bases and J 2 bases; bases outside gene matches: 9. In nucleotides, the CDR3 is TGTGCCAGCAGTAAGCGGACAGGCCTCACCTACGAGCAGTACTTC. This encodes CASSKRTGLTYEQYF.

This sequence joins TRBV5-1 and TRBJ2-5, with D perhaps TRBD1 (6 bases). This CDR3 is 14 amino acids long. Germline-derived CDR1 and CDR2 are SGHRS and YFSETQ. Trimming removed 4 bases at V and 1 base at J, with 11 bases between. CDR3 loop: CASSLDRIQETQYF. DNA of the CDR3: TGCGCCAGCAGCCTGGACAGAATCCAAGAGACCCAGTACTTC.

This clone was detected a few times. The chain carries TRBV30 and TRBJ2-1; maybe TRBD2 (7 bases). The CDR3 consists of 11 residues. V lost 5 bases and J 8 bases, leaving 10 bases between the germline ends. Germline-derived CDR1 and CDR2 are GTSNPN and SVGIG (reference sequence). The DNA of the CDR3 is TGTGCCTGGGCGGGGGCGGATGAGCAGTTCTTC. This translates into CAWAGADEQFF.

This clone was counted a few times. The chain employs TRBV2 and TRBJ1-4, with TRBD1 identical over 7 bases. The CDR3 is made up of 13 amino acids. With V trimmed by 11 bases and J by 6 bases, 9 bases remained unmatched. CDR1 and CDR2 from the germline V gene are SNHLY and FYNNEI. The CDR3 coding sequence is TGTGCCGTACCTAGGGGGCAGGATGAAAAACTGTTTTTT. It translates to CAVPRGQDEKLFF.

This clone was detected a few times. J is TRBJ2-7 and V is TRBV7-9; 11 positions match TRBD2. J gave up 5 bases and V 5 bases, and 8 bases lay outside the gene matches. This CDR3 is built from 15 residues. Per germline, CDR1 SEHNR and CDR2 FQNEAQ (reference sequence). CDR3 coding DNA: TGTGCCAGCAGCGCCCGACTAGCGGGGAACAACGAGCAGTACTTC. Protein product: CASSARLAGNNEQYF. The variable domain in full, with the rest retrieved from reference TRBV7-9 and TRBJ2-7, is DTGVSQNPRHKITKRGQNVTFRCDPISEHNRLYWYRQTLGQGPEFLTYFQNEAQLEKSRLLSDRFSAERPKGSFSTLEIQRTEQGDSAMYLCASSARLAGNNEQYFGPGTRLTVT.

This clone has just a few counts. The sample has other DNA sequences that encode this CDR3 too. This rearrangement joins TRBV5-4 to TRBJ1-5; TRBD1 is a possible D gene (5 bases). V was trimmed by 4 bases and J by 7 bases, leaving 15 bases between them. The germline V gene encodes CDR1 SGHNT and CDR2 YYREEE (reference sequence). This CDR3 has 14 residues. CDR3 nucleotide sequence: TGTGCCAGCAGCCCGGGCCAGGGCGGACAGCCCCAGCATTTT. Its protein is CASSPGQGGQPQHF.

This chain connects TRBV2 to TRBJ2-7; 9 nucleotides agree with TRBD1. This CDR3 spans 14 amino acids. V gave up 5 bases and J gave up 12 bases; unmatched junction bases: 14. Looked up from germline, CDR1 is SNHLY and CDR2 is FYNNEI. CDR3 DNA: TGTGCCAGCAGTCCGGGACAGGGACCCTTTGTTCGGTACTTC. Protein product: CASSPGQGPFVRYF.

The chain links TRBV5-1 to TRBJ2-5; a weak D match, TRBD1 (5 bases). Trimming took off 2 bases at V and 1 base at J, with 9 bases between the two ends. Germline V gives CDR1 SGHRS, CDR2 YFSETQ. The CDR3 length is 14 residues. CDR3 bases: TGCGCCAGCAGCTTAGGGGTTTCCCAAGAGACCCAGTACTTC. The encoded protein is CASSLGVSQETQYF.

This chain joins TRBV5-1 and TRBJ2-5, with TRBD1 matching over 7 bases. The CDR3 is 15 amino acids. J gave up 2 bases and V 0 bases, and 4 bases lay outside the gene matches. CDR1 is SGHRS, CDR2 YFSETQ, per germline. The CDR3 DNA reads TGCGCCAGCAGCTTGGACCCGGGACAGCAAGAGACCCAGTACTTC. Translated: CASSLDPGQQETQYF.

V is TRBV5-4 and J is TRBJ2-5, with TRBD1 identical over 9 bases. CDR3 length equals 14 residues. Trimming removed 3 bases from V and 4 bases from J; junction bases left unmatched: 4. From germline, CDR1 is SGHNT and CDR2 YYREEE (reference sequence). This CDR3 is CASSYRGRGETQYF. As DNA, the CDR3 is TGTGCCAGCAGCTACAGGGGGCGCGGAGAGACCCAGTACTTC.

V and J are TRBV28 and TRBJ2-7, with no clear D. V was shortened by 8 bases and J by 1 base, with 15 bases between the two germline ends. Germline V gene sequence: CDR1 MDHEN, CDR2 SYDVKM. The CDR3 has 14 amino acids. The CDR3 region is CASRERHQSYEQYF. CDR3 bases: TGTGCCAGCCGTGAGAGGCACCAGTCCTACGAGCAGTACTTC.

The gene calls are TRBV5-4 and TRBJ2-6; TRBD1 is a possible D gene (6 bases). V lost 4 bases and J lost 2, with 10 bases in between. This CDR3 is built from 15 residues. Germline lookup yields CDR1 SGHNT and CDR2 YYREEE (reference sequence). This CDR3 is CASSPPGAGANVLTF. In DNA, the CDR3 is TGTGCCAGCAGCCCGCCAGGGGCTGGGGCCAACGTCCTGACTTTC.

This clone was seen a few times. V usage is TRBV5-1 and J usage is TRBJ1-1; D unclear. Trimming removed 4 bases at V and 4 bases at J, with 8 bases between. This CDR3 contains 12 residues. Germline CDR1 and CDR2: SGHRS and YFSETQ. The CDR3 protein is CASSPEGTEAFF. The CDR3 nucleotides read TGCGCCAGCAGCCCGGAGGGCACTGAAGCTTTCTTT. Supplemented by reference TRBV5-1 and TRBJ1-1, the full variable domain reads KAGVTQTPRYLIKTRGQQVTLSCSPISGHRSVSWYQQTPGQGLQFLFEYFSETQRNKGNFPGRFSGRQFSNSRSEMNVSTLELGDSALYLCASSPEGTEAFFGQGTRLTVV.

This rearrangement joins TRBV21-1 to TRBJ1-6; the D segment call TRBD1 is taken from the table without a DNA check. TRBV21-1 is shown as a pseudogene. The CDR3 totals 16 residues. The CDR3 here is CASSPIWTANNSPLHF. For the CDR3, the DNA is TGTGCCAGCAGCCCGATCTGGACAGCTAATAATTCACCCCTCCACTTT.

The chain joins TRBV6-5 to TRBJ2-5; no firm D call. The CDR3 covers 12 residues. Germline CDR1 and CDR2: MNHEY and SVGAGI. V was shortened by 4 bases and J by 2 bases, with 5 bases between the two germline ends. DNA for the CDR3: TGTGCCAGCAGTTCCCCACAAGAGACCCAGTACTTC. It encodes CASSSPQETQYF.

DNA of the CDR3: TGTGCCAGCAGCTTATACAAGCGGGGGGGCGCGGACCAGTACTTC. The encoded protein is CASSLYKRGGADQYF. The chain combines TRBV7-2 with TRBJ2-5; TRBD2 agrees at 10 bases. Germline trimming cut 2 bases from V and 10 bases from J; bases unmatched to any gene: 10. Germline loops: CDR1 SGHTA, CDR2 FQGNSA. This CDR3 is built from 15 residues.

In this sample, this clone turned up a few times. V usage is TRBV5-6 and J usage is TRBJ1-5; D is unresolved. CDR3 size: 15 residues. Trimming stripped 0 bases from V and 2 bases from J, with 9 bases between. Germline V CDR1 and CDR2: SGHDT, YYEEEE. CDR3 protein: CASSLAGEGNQPQHF. DNA of the CDR3: TGTGCCAGCAGCTTGGCCGGGGAGGGCAATCAGCCCCAGCATTTT.

This chain joins TRBV5-1 and TRBJ2-1; TRBD2 matches 9 bases. Germline trimming cut 4 bases from V and 6 bases from J; bases unmatched to any gene: 17. CDR1 and CDR2 from the germline V gene are SGHRS and YFSETQ. The CDR3 consists of 18 residues. DNA of the CDR3: TGCGCCAGCAGCGGAGTAGCGGGGGAGAGCATTGGGGCCAATGAGCAGTTCTTC. Translating gives CASSGVAGESIGANEQFF.